This T cell receptor (beta chain) was observed in a study of T-cell reconstitution after alpha-beta-depleted transplantation in children. This clonotype was observed at least ten times. It was with unique molecular identifiers that the TCRbeta library was prepared. A single record per CDR3 protein comes from TCRdb applying MiXCR to the PCR reads. The sample has roughly 500,000 distinct CDR3 sequences, roughly an eighth seen once. The CDR3 is 14 amino acids. Germline CDR1 is DFQATT and CDR2 is SNEGSKA (reference sequence). V lost 4 bases, J lost 0 bases, and 5 bases stayed unmatched. The sample was PBMCs from the stem cell graft donor, taken from the stem cell graft. This clonotype originated in a human donor who donated a stem cell graft to a child with combined immunodeficiency. V usage is TRBV20-1 and J usage is TRBJ2-7; 8 nucleotides align to TRBD1. CDR3 nucleotides: TGCAGTGCTACAAACAGGGGGAGCTCCTACGAGCAGTACTTC. Translation: CSATNRGSSYEQYF.